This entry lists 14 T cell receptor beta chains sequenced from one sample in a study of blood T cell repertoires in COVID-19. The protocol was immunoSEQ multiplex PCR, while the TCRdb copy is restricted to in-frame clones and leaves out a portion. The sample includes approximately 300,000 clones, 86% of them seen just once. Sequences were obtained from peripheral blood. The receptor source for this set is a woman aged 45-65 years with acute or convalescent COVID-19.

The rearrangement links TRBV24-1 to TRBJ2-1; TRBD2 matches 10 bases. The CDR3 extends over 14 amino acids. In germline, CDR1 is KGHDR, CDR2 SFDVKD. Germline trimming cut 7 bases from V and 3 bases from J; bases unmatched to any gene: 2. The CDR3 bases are TGTGCCACCAGCAGGACTAGCGGCTACAATGAGCAGTTCTTC. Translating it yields CATSRTSGYNEQFF.

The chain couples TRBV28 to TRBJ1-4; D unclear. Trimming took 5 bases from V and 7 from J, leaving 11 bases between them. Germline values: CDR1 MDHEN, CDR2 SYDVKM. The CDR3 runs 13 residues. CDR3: CASSKGSGEKLFF. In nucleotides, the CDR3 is TGTGCCAGCAGTAAAGGGAGTGGTGAAAAACTGTTTTTT. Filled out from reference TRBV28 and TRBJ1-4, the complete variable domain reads DVKVTQSSRYLVKRTGEKVFLECVQDMDHENMFWYRQDPGLGLRLIYFSYDVKMKEKGDIPEGYSVSREKKERFSLILESASTNQTSMYLCASSKGSGEKLFFGSGTQLSVL.

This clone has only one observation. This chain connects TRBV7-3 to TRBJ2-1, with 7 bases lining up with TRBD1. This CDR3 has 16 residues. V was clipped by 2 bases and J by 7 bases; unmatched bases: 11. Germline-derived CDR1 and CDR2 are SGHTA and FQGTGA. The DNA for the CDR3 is TGTGCCAGCAGCTTATCCAGGGGGACACCCCTGAATGAGCAGTTCTTC. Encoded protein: CASSLSRGTPLNEQFF.

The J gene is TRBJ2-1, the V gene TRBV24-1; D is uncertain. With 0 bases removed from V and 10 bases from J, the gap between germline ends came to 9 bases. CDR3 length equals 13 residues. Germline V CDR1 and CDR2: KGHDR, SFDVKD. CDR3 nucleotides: TGTGCCACCAGTGATTTGTGGGTTAGCGAGCAGTTCTTC. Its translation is CATSDLWVSEQFF.

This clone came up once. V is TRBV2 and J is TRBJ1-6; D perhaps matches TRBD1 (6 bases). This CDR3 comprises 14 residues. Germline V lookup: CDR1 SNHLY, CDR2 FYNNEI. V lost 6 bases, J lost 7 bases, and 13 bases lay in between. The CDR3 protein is CASRGRGANSPLHF. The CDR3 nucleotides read TGTGCCAGCAGGGGTCGGGGGGCGAATTCACCCCTCCACTTT.

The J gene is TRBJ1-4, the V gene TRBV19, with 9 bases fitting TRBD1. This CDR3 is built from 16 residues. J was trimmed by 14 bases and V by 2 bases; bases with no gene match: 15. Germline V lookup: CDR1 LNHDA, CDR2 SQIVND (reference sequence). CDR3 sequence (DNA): TGTGCCAGTAGTATATGGCCCGGGACAGGGTCATCCTGGCTGTTTTTT. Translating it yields CASSIWPGTGSSWLFF.

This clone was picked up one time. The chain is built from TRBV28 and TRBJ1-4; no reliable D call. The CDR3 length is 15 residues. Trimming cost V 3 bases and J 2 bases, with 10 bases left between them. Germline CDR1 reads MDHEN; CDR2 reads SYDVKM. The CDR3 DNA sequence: TGTGCCAGCAGTTTTCAGTCCGGGACTAATGAAAAACTGTTTTTT. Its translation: CASSFQSGTNEKLFF.

The CDR3 protein is CASSAGQGISETQYF. The CDR3 coding sequence is TGTGCCAGCAGCGCAGGACAGGGGATTTCAGAGACCCAGTACTTC. The chain links TRBV9 to TRBJ2-5; 9 nucleotides line up with TRBD1. CDR3 length equals 15 residues. Germline assignment: CDR1 SGDLS and CDR2 YYNGEE. V lost 3 bases and J lost 4; bases outside the gene matches: 7. Variable domain in full (rest from reference TRBV9 and TRBJ2-5): DSGVTQTPKHLITATGQRVTLRCSPRSGDLSVYWYQQSLDQGLQFLIQYYNGEERAKGNILERFSAQQFPDLHSELNLSSLELGDSALYFCASSAGQGISETQYFGPGTRLLVL.

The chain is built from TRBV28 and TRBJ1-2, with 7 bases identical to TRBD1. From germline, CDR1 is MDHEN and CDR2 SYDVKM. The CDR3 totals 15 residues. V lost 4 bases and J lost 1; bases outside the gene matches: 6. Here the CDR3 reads CASSSPNRGNYGYTF. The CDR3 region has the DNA TGTGCCAGCAGTTCACCGAACAGGGGTAACTATGGCTACACCTTC.

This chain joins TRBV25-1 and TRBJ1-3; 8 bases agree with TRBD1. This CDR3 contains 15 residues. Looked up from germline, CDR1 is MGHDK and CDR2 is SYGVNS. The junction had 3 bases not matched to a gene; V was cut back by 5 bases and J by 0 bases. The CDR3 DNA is TGTGCCAGCAGTCGACAGGGGTCCTCTGGAAACACCATATATTTT. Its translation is CASSRQGSSGNTIYF.

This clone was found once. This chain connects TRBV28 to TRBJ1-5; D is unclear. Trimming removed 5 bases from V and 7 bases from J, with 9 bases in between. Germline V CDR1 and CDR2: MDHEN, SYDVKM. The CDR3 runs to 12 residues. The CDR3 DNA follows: TGTGCCAGCAGTCTGATGGGCCAGCCCCAGCATTTT. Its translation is CASSLMGQPQHF.

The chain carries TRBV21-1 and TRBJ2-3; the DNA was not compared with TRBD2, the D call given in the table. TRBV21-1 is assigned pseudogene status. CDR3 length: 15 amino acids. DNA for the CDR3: TGTGCCAGCAGCAAAGACGGAGAGGAAACAGATACGCAGTATTTT. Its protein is CASSKDGEETDTQYF.

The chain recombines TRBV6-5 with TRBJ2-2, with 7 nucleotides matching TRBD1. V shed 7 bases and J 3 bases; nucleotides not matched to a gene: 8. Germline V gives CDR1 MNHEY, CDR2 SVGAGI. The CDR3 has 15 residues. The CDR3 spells CASIVGQVYTGELFF. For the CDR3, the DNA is TGTGCCAGCATTGTCGGACAGGTTTACACCGGGGAGCTGTTTTTT.

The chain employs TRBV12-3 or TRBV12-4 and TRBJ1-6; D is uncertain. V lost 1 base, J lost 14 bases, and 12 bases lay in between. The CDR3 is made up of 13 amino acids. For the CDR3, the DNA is TGTGCCAGCAGTTTAGACTTGAGGCGGGCCCTCCACTTT. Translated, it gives CASSLDLRRALHF.